One and the same sample provided the 10 T cell receptor beta chains below, sequenced in a study of T cell responses to AZD1222 COVID-19 vaccine. Profiled with immunoSEQ multiplex PCR; TCRdb holds only in-frame clones, not every one. The data show around 84,000 clones, 80% to 90% seen once. Specimen: peripheral blood, collected 28 days after the second AZD1222 dose. These receptors came from an adult who received the AZD1222 COVID-19 vaccine.

About this clone: One end of the junction is discordant with germline, which a read error may explain. The rearrangement links TRBV5-3 to TRBJ2-7, with TRBD1 matching 8 bases. TRBV5-3 falls under the ORF class, with uncertain function. This CDR3 contains 13 residues. The CDR3 nucleotides read TGTGCCAGAAGCCCCAGGGGGCGAGTCGGAAAACACTTC. Translation gives CARSPRGRVGKHF.

This CDR3 is CASSPTGGVFNEQFF. CDR3 DNA sequence: TGTGCCAGCTCACCAACAGGGGGGGTGTTCAATGAGCAGTTCTTC. The rearrangement uses TRBV18 and TRBJ2-1; perhaps TRBD1 as D (8 bases). V was clipped by 2 bases and J by 6 bases, with 14 bases between them. CDR3 length: 15 amino acids. Germline V gives CDR1 KGHSH, CDR2 LQKENI.

This chain joins TRBV4-1 and TRBJ2-1; either TRBD1 or TRBD2 may supply D (6 bases each). CDR1 MGHRA and CDR2 YSYEKL come from the germline V gene. The length of the CDR3 is 14 residues. V dropped 0 bases and J dropped 8 bases, with 11 bases sitting between them. The CDR3 region is CASSQEGGGDEQFF. The CDR3 DNA is TGCGCCAGCAGCCAAGAGGGGGGCGGCGATGAGCAGTTCTTC.

In DNA form, the CDR3 reads TGTGCCAGTAGCAGACAGGGGGACTCCTACGAGCAGTACTTC. It codes for CASSRQGDSYEQYF. V gene TRBV19 combines with J gene TRBJ2-7; 9 nucleotides line up with TRBD1. Germline CDR1 LNHDA, CDR2 SQIVND (reference sequence). This CDR3 comprises 14 residues. V dropped 6 bases and J dropped 0; count of bases not matched to a gene: 3.

J is TRBJ2-1 and V is TRBV28; D ambiguous. Trimming cost V 2 bases and J 0 bases, with 5 bases left between them. Germline CDR1 is MDHEN and CDR2 is SYDVKM. This CDR3 region has 14 residues. Written as DNA, the CDR3 is TGTGCCAGCAGTTTAGAAGGCTCCTACAATGAGCAGTTCTTC. Translated, it gives CASSLEGSYNEQFF. The variable domain in full, completed from reference TRBV28 and TRBJ2-1, reads DVKVTQSSRYLVKRTGEKVFLECVQDMDHENMFWYRQDPGLGLRLIYFSYDVKMKEKGDIPEGYSVSREKKERFSLILESASTNQTSMYLCASSLEGSYNEQFFGPGTRLTVL.

In its sample, this clone was seen a few times. V gene TRBV7-6 combines with J gene TRBJ1-3; D unresolved. Trimming took off 1 base at V and 0 bases at J, with 10 bases between the two ends. This CDR3 spans 16 amino acids. Germline V gene lookup returns CDR1 SGHVS and CDR2 FNYEAQ. Written as DNA, the CDR3 is TGTGCCAGCAGCTTAGGCTCCACCCTCTCTGGAAACACCATATATTTT. Amino acid sequence: CASSLGSTLSGNTIYF.

The rearrangement uses TRBV6-1 and TRBJ1-2; D is unclear. CDR1 and CDR2 from the germline V gene are MNHNS and SASEGT. This CDR3 contains 12 residues. V lost 3 bases, J lost 5 bases, and 7 bases lay in between. CDR3 loop: CASSDGIYGYTF. The CDR3 DNA sequence: TGTGCCAGCAGTGACGGAATATATGGCTACACCTTC.

This clone was counted a single time. The V call is TRBV6-5, the J call TRBJ1-4; D is perhaps TRBD1 (6 bases). The germline V gene has CDR1 MNHEY and CDR2 SVGAGI. Between the trimmed V and J ends, which lost 8 bases and 4 bases, there was a span of 17 bases. CDR3 length: 15 amino acids. In DNA form, the CDR3 reads TGTGCCAGCCAAAGGGGGGGGGCCCTTAATGAAAAACTGTTTTTT. Amino acid sequence: CASQRGGALNEKLFF.

The genes are TRBV28 and TRBJ1-2; 7 positions agree with TRBD1. V was pared by 5 bases and J by 4 bases, with 10 bases of the junction left unmatched. The CDR3 is 15 amino acids. Germline CDR1 MDHEN, CDR2 SYDVKM. CDR3 loop: CASSRNNRDSYGYTF. In DNA, the CDR3 is TGTGCCAGCAGTCGAAACAACCGGGACAGCTATGGCTACACCTTC.

The chain links TRBV30 to TRBJ1-2, with a tentative D call TRBD1 (5 bases). The germline gives CDR1 GTSNPN, CDR2 SVGIG (reference sequence). The CDR3 loop spans 13 amino acids. The V and J ends lost 1 base and 8 bases respectively, with 14 bases between them. The CDR3 sequence: CAWSARGSDGYTF. The CDR3 region has the DNA TGTGCCTGGAGTGCTAGGGGCAGTGACGGCTACACCTTC.